Reported below is one T cell receptor (beta chain). Its antigen remains undetermined. One base away there is no much larger clone; base qualities are not given. Read against the paper, the sample's treatment or condition label means: some 19 received Ad26.COV2.S at low or high dose, single or two shots; several received placebo; per-sample allocation not given. For vaccine and placebo recipients, repertoires were sequenced using samples collected on day 63 after the first injection. Between 29 July and 7 August 2020, Cohort 1b enrolled around 25 adults aged 18-55 years at one site in Boston, USA. Ad26.COV2.S consisted of a replication-incompetent adenovirus type 26 vector by which a prefusion-stabilized SARS-CoV-2 spike protein from the original Wuhan strain was expressed. The immunoSEQ Assay was used to sequence TCRbeta CDR3 regions. After extraction, genomic DNA underwent amplification by bias-controlled multiplex PCR, followed by high-throughput sequencing. The paper's processing steps were these. To quantify the absolute abundance of every unique TCRbeta CDR3 region, sequences were collapsed and filtered. T cell fraction was estimated by normalizing TCRbeta template counts to usable DNA, with usable DNA measured through amplification of reference genes found in all nucleated cells. Repertoire TCRs were annotated as SARS-CoV-2-specific by exact matching of V gene, CDR3 amino acid sequence and J gene to a known reactive TCR set. The reference SARS-CoV-2 TCR set came from MIRA and was filtered for enrichment in COVID-19-positive ImmuneCODE repertoires, removing public or cross-reactive TCRs. Using the MIRA antigens, annotated TCRs were further analysed by specific ORF or by position within an ORF. Breadth was defined as annotated unique rearrangements over total unique productive rearrangements; depth was the summed frequency of those rearrangements. Two-sided Wilcoxon rank-sum tests were used to compare TCR breadth between groups. TCRdb's version of the immuneACCESS table is confined to in-frame rearrangements and falls short of the full clone set. An unresolved V gene accounts for under half of the shortfall where checked; the remainder is of unknown origin. V and J calls and clone size are copied from that table; D and trimming were computed from the DNA. This sample comprises more than 300,000 clones, 86% of them detected only once. Roughly 10% of the sample rests with the top ten.

The CDR3 contains 15 residues, cysteine and phenylalanine counted. The entry retains the CDR3 DNA only, 45 bases that are in frame from base 1. The junction shows trimming of 5 bases on V and 5 bases on J, and the gene matches do not reach 7 bases of it. CDR1 MRHNA and CDR2 SNTAGT were looked up in the germline V gene. The source of the sample is a study of Ad26.COV2.S vaccination and SARS-CoV-2 variants (dated by TCRdb to about 2021). With respect to the entire study: Vaccine-arm donors were drawn from COV1001, a multicentre, randomized, double-blind, placebo-controlled phase I-IIa trial of Ad26.COV2.S in healthy adults. Dosing of Ad26.COV2.S was intramuscular, at either 5x10^10 or 1x10^11 viral particles, delivered as one shot or as two shots spaced 56 days apart. TCRbeta repertoire sequencing served as the tool for gauging how specific and how broad the SARS-CoV-2-reactive T cell receptors were following Ad26.COV2.S vaccination. A total of around 32 samples were included in the TCR-sequenced set, comprising roughly 19 Ad26.COV2.S vaccine recipients, 5 placebo recipients and 8 SARS-CoV-2 convalescent individuals. Trial participants were randomized into five groups of five: low-dose or high-dose Ad26.COV2.S given once or twice, or placebo on both occasions. Investigators did not know the trial group allocation while performing experiments and assessing outcomes.

Broader findings and caveats from the paper: Vaccine and placebo recipients had comparable non-spike TCR breadth, which fits with the vaccine containing only spike. Ad26.COV2.S recipients had higher spike-specific TCR breadth than placebo recipients (P = 0.0014). Substantial breadth of spike-specific CD8+ and CD4+ T cell responses was reported after vaccination. Comparing responses between vaccine doses or regimens was not something the study was powered to do. The authors noted that total T cell responses may have been underestimated by the TCR breadth and depth analyses.

The sequence derives from a person between 18 and 65 years old who received the Ad26.COV2.S COVID-19 vaccine or a placebo. The chain is encoded by TRBV6-4 joined to TRBJ2-5; 11 central bases correspond to TRBD2. The input for sequencing was peripheral blood, taken in a trial of Ad26.COV2.S vaccine versus placebo. The CDR3 region reads CASSPGTSGQETQYF. The bases are TGTGCCAGCAGTCCCGGGACTAGCGGTCAGGAGACCCAGTACTTC.